Listed below are T cell receptor beta chains from one sample, sequenced in a study of T cell repertoires in cytomegalovirus infection. TCRdb reprocessed the reads with MiXCR, giving one entry per CDR3 protein. The table shows approximately 500,000 distinct CDR3 sequences, with about 15% occurring only once. Sequencing input: CD8+ T cells from PBMCs. The receptors were gathered from a human donor in good health (CMV status not recorded). Some clones in this sample may be carry-over from other donors' samples. The CDR3 runs from the conserved cysteine through the conserved F or W. A D gene is named only where the DNA matches it firmly. Clone size, where shown, is once, few, many, or a class for clones that have expanded.

v_gene	abundance	d_gene	j_gene	CDR3aa	CDR3nt
TRBV5-1	few	NA	TRBJ2-2	CAAAGRTGELFF	TGCGCCGCGGCGGGCCGCACCGGGGAGCTGTTTTTT
TRBV5-4	NA	NA	TRBJ2-3	CASSIDDTQYF	TGTGCCAGCAGCATTGATGATACGCAGTATTTT
TRBV27	NA	NA	TRBJ1-5	CASTEGGSNQPQHF	TGTGCCAGCACCGAAGGGGGTAGCAATCAGCCCCAGCATTTT
TRBV6-8	many	NA	TRBJ2-7	CASSFDSTYEQYF	TGTGCCAGCAGTTTTGACAGTACCTACGAGCAGTACTTC
TRBV14	few	NA	TRBJ2-3	CASSQDRQGPTDTQYF	TGTGCCAGCAGCCAAGATAGGCAGGGACCCACAGATACGCAGTATTTT
TRBV15	few	NA	TRBJ2-5	CATSRTDTQETQYF	TGTGCCACCAGCAGGACAGATACCCAAGAGACCCAGTACTTC
TRBV4-2	few	NA	TRBJ1-6	CASSQEISNSPLHF	TGTGCCAGCAGCCAAGAAATAAGCAATTCACCCCTCCACTTT
TRBV25-1	many	TRBD1	TRBJ1-4	CASAQGQGDEKLFF	TGTGCCAGCGCTCAGGGACAGGGAGATGAAAAACTGTTTTTT
TRBV4-2	few	NA	TRBJ2-1	CASSQESYQFF	TGTGCCAGCAGCCAAGAGTCTTACCAGTTCTTC
TRBV7-9	few	TRBD1	TRBJ2-1	CASSSQGISYNEQFF	TGTGCCAGCAGCTCACAGGGGATCTCCTACAATGAGCAGTTCTTC
TRBV19	NA	NA	TRBJ1-5	CASCMGNQPQHF	TGTGCCAGTTGTATGGGAAATCAGCCCCAGCATTTT
TRBV6-1	many	TRBD2	TRBJ2-7	CASSDVAGEQYF	TGTGCCAGCAGTGACGTAGCGGGCGAGCAGTACTTC
TRBV12-3/TRBV12-4	many	NA	TRBJ1-3	CASSNREGNGNTIYF	TGTGCCAGCAGTAACAGGGAAGGGAATGGAAACACCATATATTTT
TRBV7-3	many	TRBD2	TRBJ2-1	CASSSGLAGGPPYNEQFF	TGTGCCAGCAGCTCGGGACTAGCGGGGGGCCCCCCCTACAATGAGCAGTTCTTC
TRBV6-5	many	TRBD1	TRBJ1-4	CASSSRDRGTNEKLFF	TGTGCCAGCAGTTCCCGGGACAGGGGAACTAATGAAAAACTGTTTTTT
TRBV6-5	few	TRBD2	TRBJ2-2	CASSYGTSLTGELFF	TGTGCCAGCAGTTATGGGACTAGCCTAACCGGGGAGCTGTTTTTT
TRBV5-4	few	TRBD2	TRBJ2-7	CASSFKREVPSYEQYF	TGTGCCAGCAGCTTTAAGCGGGAGGTTCCCTCCTACGAGCAGTACTTC
TRBV19	few	NA	TRBJ1-1	CASRPGEDTEAFF	TGTGCCAGTCGACCGGGGGAAGACACTGAAGCTTTCTTT
TRBV7-2	many	NA	TRBJ2-7	CASSPSQGGHEQYF	TGTGCCAGCAGCCCCAGTCAGGGGGGCCACGAGCAGTACTTC
TRBV9	few	TRBD2	TRBJ2-1	CASSFPQAGGAYNEQFF	TGTGCCAGCAGTTTCCCCCAAGCGGGAGGGGCCTACAATGAGCAGTTCTTC
TRBV20-1	NA	NA	TRBJ2-5	CSARGTGWQETQYF	TGCAGTGCTAGAGGAACTGGATGGCAAGAGACCCAGTACTTC
TRBV3-1	NA	NA	TRBJ2-3	CASSQGGLANPTDTQYF	TGTGCCAGCAGCCAAGGGGGGCTAGCGAATCCCACAGATACGCAGTATTTT
TRBV7-9	many	NA	TRBJ2-7	CASSSGPHGASYEQYF	TGTGCCAGCAGCTCGGGACCGCATGGGGCATCCTACGAGCAGTACTTC
TRBV2	NA	TRBD1	TRBJ2-1	CASRGDRGYNEQFF	TGTGCCAGCAGGGGGGACAGGGGTTACAATGAGCAGTTCTTC
TRBV27	NA	TRBD1	TRBJ2-6	CASSSSGQDTVLTF	TGTGCCAGCAGTTCCTCCGGACAGGATACGGTCCTGACTTTC
TRBV5-1	few	TRBD2	TRBJ2-1	CASSLPLRTSGPSYNEQFF	TGCGCCAGCAGCTTGCCCCTTCGGACTAGCGGGCCCTCCTACAATGAGCAGTTCTTC
TRBV2	NA	TRBD2	TRBJ2-5	CASSGPLIGSGGASVPQETQYF	TGTGCCAGCAGTGGCCCCCTTATCGGAAGCGGGGGGGCATCAGTCCCACAAGAGACCCAGTACTTC
TRBV19	many	NA	TRBJ1-3	CASKGLHEPRSGNTIYF	TGTGCCAGCAAAGGCCTTCACGAGCCACGCTCTGGAAACACCATATATTTT
TRBV20-1	NA	TRBD2	TRBJ2-7	CSSGASGGYEQYF	TGCAGTTCTGGGGCTAGCGGGGGCTACGAGCAGTACTTC
TRBV7-8	many	NA	TRBJ1-5	CASSRTQDGQPQHF	TGTGCCAGCAGCCGGACCCAAGATGGCCAGCCCCAGCATTTT
TRBV27	few	NA	TRBJ2-7	CASSFLQGEQYF	TGTGCCAGCAGTTTCCTCCAAGGGGAGCAGTACTTC
TRBV7-6	NA	NA	TRBJ2-1	CASSLRTDNEQFF	TGTGCTAGCAGCTTAAGGACAGACAATGAGCAGTTCTTC
TRBV30	few	NA	TRBJ1-1	CAWSVGGVGNTEAFF	TGTGCCTGGAGTGTTGGGGGGGTGGGGAACACTGAAGCTTTCTTT
TRBV7-2	many	NA	TRBJ2-7	CASSLRFPDYEQYF	TGTGCCAGCAGCCTCAGGTTCCCTGACTACGAGCAGTACTTC
TRBV10-2	few	NA	TRBJ1-1	CASNTGNTEAFF	TGCGCCAGTAATACAGGGAACACTGAAGCTTTCTTT
TRBV30	NA	NA	TRBJ1-2	CAWAGGREDGYTF	TGTGCCTGGGCTGGGGGCAGGGAGGATGGCTACACCTTC
TRBV11-2	few	TRBD1	TRBJ1-1	CASSLGQGGTLGTEAFF	TGTGCCAGCAGCTTAGGACAGGGGGGCACCTTGGGGACTGAAGCTTTCTTT
TRBV10-3	few	TRBD2	TRBJ2-7	CAISEAQGAGVTYEQYF	TGTGCCATCAGTGAGGCCCAGGGAGCGGGAGTTACCTACGAGCAGTACTTC
TRBV29-1	few	TRBD1	TRBJ1-2	CSDIRQGEGYGYTF	TGCAGCGACATCCGACAGGGGGAAGGCTATGGCTACACCTTC
TRBV6-6	many	TRBD1	TRBJ2-7	CASSYSTGTYEQYF	TGTGCCAGCAGTTACTCGACAGGGACCTACGAGCAGTACTTC
TRBV5-6	many	NA	TRBJ2-3	CASSQIYTDTQYF	TGTGCCAGCAGCCAAATTTACACAGATACGCAGTATTTT
TRBV7-8	many	NA	TRBJ2-2	CASSLIVGSNTGELFF	TGTGCCAGCAGCTTAATCGTAGGGTCGAACACCGGGGAGCTGTTTTTT
TRBV27	NA	NA	TRBJ2-1	CASSLPGTYNEQFF	TGTGCCAGCAGTTTACCCGGGACCTACAATGAGCAGTTCTTC
TRBV2	many	NA	TRBJ2-3	CASSERQGFTDTQYF	TGTGCCAGCAGTGAGAGGCAGGGGTTCACAGATACGCAGTATTTT
TRBV5-6	NA	NA	TRBJ1-2	CASSLVTGIDPNYGYTF	TGTGCCAGCAGCTTGGTAACAGGTATCGATCCTAACTATGGCTACACCTTC
TRBV7-9	NA	TRBD1	TRBJ1-2	CASSTGQGINYGYTF	TGTGCCAGCAGCACCGGACAGGGAATCAACTATGGCTACACCTTC
TRBV11-2	many	NA	TRBJ1-1	CASTALEMNTEAFF	TGTGCCAGCACCGCCCTGGAAATGAACACTGAAGCTTTCTTT
TRBV27	few	NA	TRBJ2-6	CASRPRTGFGANVLTF	TGTGCCAGCCGACCTAGGACGGGTTTTGGGGCCAACGTCCTGACTTTC
TRBV12-3/TRBV12-4	few	NA	TRBJ2-7	CASQRRGLFYEQYF	TGTGCCAGCCAAAGGCGGGGCCTCTTTTACGAGCAGTACTTC
TRBV12-3/TRBV12-4	many	NA	TRBJ1-2	CASSFRGGPHYGYTF	TGTGCCAGCAGTTTTAGGGGAGGGCCCCACTATGGCTACACCTTC
TRBV12-3/TRBV12-4	many	NA	TRBJ1-1	CASTRTDSNTEAFF	TGTGCCAGCACCCGGACAGATTCGAACACTGAAGCTTTCTTT
TRBV7-6	many	TRBD2	TRBJ2-1	CASSLGLAFYNEQFF	TGTGCCAGCAGCTTAGGACTAGCATTCTACAATGAGCAGTTCTTC
TRBV7-6	many	TRBD1	TRBJ2-7	CASSPRTGDSQFYEQYF	TGTGCCAGCAGCCCGCGGACAGGGGATTCTCAGTTCTACGAGCAGTACTTC
TRBV20-1	NA	TRBD1	TRBJ2-1	CSARIDREVWGEQFF	TGCAGTGCTAGAATTGACAGGGAAGTTTGGGGTGAGCAGTTCTTC
TRBV7-7	many	NA	TRBJ2-5	CASSPARRETQYF	TGTGCCAGCAGCCCGGCGCGTAGGGAGACCCAGTACTTC
TRBV5-5	few	TRBD2	TRBJ2-1	CASSPPSGTGNEQFF	TGTGCCAGCAGCCCCCCTAGCGGGACTGGCAATGAGCAGTTCTTC
TRBV13	few	TRBD1	TRBJ1-2	CASSSGTATGGSGYTF	TGTGCCAGCAGCTCAGGTACCGCTACAGGGGGAAGTGGCTACACCTTC